These 8 T cell receptor beta chains were all obtained from the same sample, sequenced in a study of blood T cell repertoires in COVID-19. TCRdb's copy holds only in-frame clones and misses some; the assay was immunoSEQ multiplex PCR. Of about 190,000 clones listed, more than 70% are singletons. The sequencing sample was made of peripheral blood. These receptors all stem from a woman older than 75 with active or convalescent COVID-19.

This clone has only one observation. This CDR3 reads CASSVARDRGIYGYTF. The CDR3 region has the DNA TGTGCCAGCAGCGTAGCCAGGGACAGGGGCATCTATGGCTACACCTTC. The chain combines TRBV9 with TRBJ1-2; TRBD1 agrees at 10 bases. Germline CDR1 reads SGDLS; CDR2 reads YYNGEE. The J segment lost 4 bases and the V segment lost 0 bases, leaving 6 bases of the junction unmatched. The CDR3 extends over 16 amino acids.

This chain uses TRBV18 with TRBJ1-2; TRBD1 matches at 10 bases. CDR3 length: 16 residues. J gave up 2 bases and V 3 bases, and 6 bases lay outside the gene matches. The V gene's germline CDR1 is KGHSH and CDR2 LQKENI. DNA of the CDR3: TGTGCCAGCTCACCCCTAGGGACAGGGGAGAACTATGGCTACACCTTC. Protein: CASSPLGTGENYGYTF.

The CDR3 reads CASRLRGMNTGELFF. CDR3 DNA: TGTGCCAGCAGGCTTCGGGGGATGAACACCGGGGAGCTGTTTTTT. The genes are TRBV2 and TRBJ2-2; tentatively, D is TRBD2 (6 bases). CDR3 size: 15 residues. Germline values: CDR1 SNHLY, CDR2 FYNNEI. Trimming left V 6 bases short and J 1 base short, with 12 bases between.

This chain connects TRBV5-1 to TRBJ2-5; no clear D gene. The CDR3 spans 15 residues. Trimming cost V 0 bases and J 2 bases, with 11 bases left between them. Germline assignment: CDR1 SGHRS and CDR2 YFSETQ. The CDR3 nucleotides are TGCGCCAGCAGCTTGGCCAGCGAGCTTCAAGAGACCCAGTACTTC. It codes for CASSLASELQETQYF. Full variable domain (rest looked up from reference TRBV5-1 and TRBJ2-5): KAGVTQTPRYLIKTRGQQVTLSCSPISGHRSVSWYQQTPGQGLQFLFEYFSETQRNKGNFPGRFSGRQFSNSRSEMNVSTLELGDSALYLCASSLASELQETQYFGPGTRLLVL.

This chain links TRBV4-3 with TRBJ2-7; D ambiguous. CDR3 length: 15 residues. Germline lookup yields CDR1 LGHNA and CDR2 YSLEER. Deletions cut 0 bases from V and 2 bases from J, with 11 bases between. Written as DNA, the CDR3 is TGCGCCAGCAGCCAAGAGGCCTCTTCAGCCTACGAGCAGTACTTC. It is translated as CASSQEASSAYEQYF.

As for this clone: Other DNA sequences in the sample encode the same CDR3. The chain links TRBV7-9 to TRBJ2-7; no reliable D call. The CDR3 is 11 residues long. Germline values: CDR1 SEHNR, CDR2 FQNEAQ (reference sequence). V was shortened by 5 bases and J by 3 bases, with 5 bases between the two germline ends. CDR3 region: CASSPNYEQYF. CDR3 in DNA: TGTGCCAGCAGCCCAAACTACGAGCAGTACTTC.

This clone has more than one count but fewer than ten. The chain carries TRBV27 and TRBJ1-5, with 9 bases identical to TRBD1. The V gene's germline CDR1 is MNHEY and CDR2 SMNVEV (reference sequence). The CDR3 length is 17 residues. V was clipped by 5 bases and J by 5 bases; unmatched bases: 13. The CDR3 nucleotides read TGTGCCAGCAGTACAATAACGCGGACAGGGGTGGATCAGCCCCAGCATTTT. It translates to CASSTITRTGVDQPQHF.

CDR3 DNA: TGCGCCAGCAGCCTAGACCTGCAAGATACGCAGTATTTT. This translates into CASSLDLQDTQYF. The genes are TRBV5-1 and TRBJ2-3, with D hard to call. V dropped 4 bases and J dropped 5 bases, with 11 bases sitting between them. The germline gives CDR1 SGHRS, CDR2 YFSETQ. The CDR3 sequence is 13 residues long.